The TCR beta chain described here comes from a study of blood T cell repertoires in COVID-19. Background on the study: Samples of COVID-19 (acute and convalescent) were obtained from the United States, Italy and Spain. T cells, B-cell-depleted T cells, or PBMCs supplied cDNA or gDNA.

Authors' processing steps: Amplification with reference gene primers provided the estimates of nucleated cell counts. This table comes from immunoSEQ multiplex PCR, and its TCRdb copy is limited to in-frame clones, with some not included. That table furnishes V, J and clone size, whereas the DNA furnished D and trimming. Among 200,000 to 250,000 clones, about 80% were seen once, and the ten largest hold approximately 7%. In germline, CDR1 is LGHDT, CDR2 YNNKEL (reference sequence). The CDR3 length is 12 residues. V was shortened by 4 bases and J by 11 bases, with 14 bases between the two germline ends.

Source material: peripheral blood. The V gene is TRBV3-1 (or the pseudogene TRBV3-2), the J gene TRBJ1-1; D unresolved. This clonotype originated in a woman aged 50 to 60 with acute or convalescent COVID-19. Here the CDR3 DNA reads TGTGCCAGCAGCCCCGCCTCCGGAGGGGCTTTCTTT. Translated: CASSPASGGAFF.